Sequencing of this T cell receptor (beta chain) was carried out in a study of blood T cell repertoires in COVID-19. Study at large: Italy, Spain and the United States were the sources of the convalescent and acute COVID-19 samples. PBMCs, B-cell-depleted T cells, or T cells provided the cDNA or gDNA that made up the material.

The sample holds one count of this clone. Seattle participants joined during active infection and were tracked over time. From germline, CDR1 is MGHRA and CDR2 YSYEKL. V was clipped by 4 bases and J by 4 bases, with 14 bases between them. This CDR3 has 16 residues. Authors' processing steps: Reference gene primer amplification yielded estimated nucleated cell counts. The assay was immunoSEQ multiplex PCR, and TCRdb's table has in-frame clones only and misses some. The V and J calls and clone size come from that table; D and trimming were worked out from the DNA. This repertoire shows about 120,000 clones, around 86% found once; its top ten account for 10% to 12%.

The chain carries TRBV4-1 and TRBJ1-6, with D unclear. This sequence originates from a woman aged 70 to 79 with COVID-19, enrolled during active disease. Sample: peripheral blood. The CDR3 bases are TGCGCCAGCAGCCTCCCCTCGGCGGGGTATAATTCACCCCTCCACTTT. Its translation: CASSLPSAGYNSPLHF.